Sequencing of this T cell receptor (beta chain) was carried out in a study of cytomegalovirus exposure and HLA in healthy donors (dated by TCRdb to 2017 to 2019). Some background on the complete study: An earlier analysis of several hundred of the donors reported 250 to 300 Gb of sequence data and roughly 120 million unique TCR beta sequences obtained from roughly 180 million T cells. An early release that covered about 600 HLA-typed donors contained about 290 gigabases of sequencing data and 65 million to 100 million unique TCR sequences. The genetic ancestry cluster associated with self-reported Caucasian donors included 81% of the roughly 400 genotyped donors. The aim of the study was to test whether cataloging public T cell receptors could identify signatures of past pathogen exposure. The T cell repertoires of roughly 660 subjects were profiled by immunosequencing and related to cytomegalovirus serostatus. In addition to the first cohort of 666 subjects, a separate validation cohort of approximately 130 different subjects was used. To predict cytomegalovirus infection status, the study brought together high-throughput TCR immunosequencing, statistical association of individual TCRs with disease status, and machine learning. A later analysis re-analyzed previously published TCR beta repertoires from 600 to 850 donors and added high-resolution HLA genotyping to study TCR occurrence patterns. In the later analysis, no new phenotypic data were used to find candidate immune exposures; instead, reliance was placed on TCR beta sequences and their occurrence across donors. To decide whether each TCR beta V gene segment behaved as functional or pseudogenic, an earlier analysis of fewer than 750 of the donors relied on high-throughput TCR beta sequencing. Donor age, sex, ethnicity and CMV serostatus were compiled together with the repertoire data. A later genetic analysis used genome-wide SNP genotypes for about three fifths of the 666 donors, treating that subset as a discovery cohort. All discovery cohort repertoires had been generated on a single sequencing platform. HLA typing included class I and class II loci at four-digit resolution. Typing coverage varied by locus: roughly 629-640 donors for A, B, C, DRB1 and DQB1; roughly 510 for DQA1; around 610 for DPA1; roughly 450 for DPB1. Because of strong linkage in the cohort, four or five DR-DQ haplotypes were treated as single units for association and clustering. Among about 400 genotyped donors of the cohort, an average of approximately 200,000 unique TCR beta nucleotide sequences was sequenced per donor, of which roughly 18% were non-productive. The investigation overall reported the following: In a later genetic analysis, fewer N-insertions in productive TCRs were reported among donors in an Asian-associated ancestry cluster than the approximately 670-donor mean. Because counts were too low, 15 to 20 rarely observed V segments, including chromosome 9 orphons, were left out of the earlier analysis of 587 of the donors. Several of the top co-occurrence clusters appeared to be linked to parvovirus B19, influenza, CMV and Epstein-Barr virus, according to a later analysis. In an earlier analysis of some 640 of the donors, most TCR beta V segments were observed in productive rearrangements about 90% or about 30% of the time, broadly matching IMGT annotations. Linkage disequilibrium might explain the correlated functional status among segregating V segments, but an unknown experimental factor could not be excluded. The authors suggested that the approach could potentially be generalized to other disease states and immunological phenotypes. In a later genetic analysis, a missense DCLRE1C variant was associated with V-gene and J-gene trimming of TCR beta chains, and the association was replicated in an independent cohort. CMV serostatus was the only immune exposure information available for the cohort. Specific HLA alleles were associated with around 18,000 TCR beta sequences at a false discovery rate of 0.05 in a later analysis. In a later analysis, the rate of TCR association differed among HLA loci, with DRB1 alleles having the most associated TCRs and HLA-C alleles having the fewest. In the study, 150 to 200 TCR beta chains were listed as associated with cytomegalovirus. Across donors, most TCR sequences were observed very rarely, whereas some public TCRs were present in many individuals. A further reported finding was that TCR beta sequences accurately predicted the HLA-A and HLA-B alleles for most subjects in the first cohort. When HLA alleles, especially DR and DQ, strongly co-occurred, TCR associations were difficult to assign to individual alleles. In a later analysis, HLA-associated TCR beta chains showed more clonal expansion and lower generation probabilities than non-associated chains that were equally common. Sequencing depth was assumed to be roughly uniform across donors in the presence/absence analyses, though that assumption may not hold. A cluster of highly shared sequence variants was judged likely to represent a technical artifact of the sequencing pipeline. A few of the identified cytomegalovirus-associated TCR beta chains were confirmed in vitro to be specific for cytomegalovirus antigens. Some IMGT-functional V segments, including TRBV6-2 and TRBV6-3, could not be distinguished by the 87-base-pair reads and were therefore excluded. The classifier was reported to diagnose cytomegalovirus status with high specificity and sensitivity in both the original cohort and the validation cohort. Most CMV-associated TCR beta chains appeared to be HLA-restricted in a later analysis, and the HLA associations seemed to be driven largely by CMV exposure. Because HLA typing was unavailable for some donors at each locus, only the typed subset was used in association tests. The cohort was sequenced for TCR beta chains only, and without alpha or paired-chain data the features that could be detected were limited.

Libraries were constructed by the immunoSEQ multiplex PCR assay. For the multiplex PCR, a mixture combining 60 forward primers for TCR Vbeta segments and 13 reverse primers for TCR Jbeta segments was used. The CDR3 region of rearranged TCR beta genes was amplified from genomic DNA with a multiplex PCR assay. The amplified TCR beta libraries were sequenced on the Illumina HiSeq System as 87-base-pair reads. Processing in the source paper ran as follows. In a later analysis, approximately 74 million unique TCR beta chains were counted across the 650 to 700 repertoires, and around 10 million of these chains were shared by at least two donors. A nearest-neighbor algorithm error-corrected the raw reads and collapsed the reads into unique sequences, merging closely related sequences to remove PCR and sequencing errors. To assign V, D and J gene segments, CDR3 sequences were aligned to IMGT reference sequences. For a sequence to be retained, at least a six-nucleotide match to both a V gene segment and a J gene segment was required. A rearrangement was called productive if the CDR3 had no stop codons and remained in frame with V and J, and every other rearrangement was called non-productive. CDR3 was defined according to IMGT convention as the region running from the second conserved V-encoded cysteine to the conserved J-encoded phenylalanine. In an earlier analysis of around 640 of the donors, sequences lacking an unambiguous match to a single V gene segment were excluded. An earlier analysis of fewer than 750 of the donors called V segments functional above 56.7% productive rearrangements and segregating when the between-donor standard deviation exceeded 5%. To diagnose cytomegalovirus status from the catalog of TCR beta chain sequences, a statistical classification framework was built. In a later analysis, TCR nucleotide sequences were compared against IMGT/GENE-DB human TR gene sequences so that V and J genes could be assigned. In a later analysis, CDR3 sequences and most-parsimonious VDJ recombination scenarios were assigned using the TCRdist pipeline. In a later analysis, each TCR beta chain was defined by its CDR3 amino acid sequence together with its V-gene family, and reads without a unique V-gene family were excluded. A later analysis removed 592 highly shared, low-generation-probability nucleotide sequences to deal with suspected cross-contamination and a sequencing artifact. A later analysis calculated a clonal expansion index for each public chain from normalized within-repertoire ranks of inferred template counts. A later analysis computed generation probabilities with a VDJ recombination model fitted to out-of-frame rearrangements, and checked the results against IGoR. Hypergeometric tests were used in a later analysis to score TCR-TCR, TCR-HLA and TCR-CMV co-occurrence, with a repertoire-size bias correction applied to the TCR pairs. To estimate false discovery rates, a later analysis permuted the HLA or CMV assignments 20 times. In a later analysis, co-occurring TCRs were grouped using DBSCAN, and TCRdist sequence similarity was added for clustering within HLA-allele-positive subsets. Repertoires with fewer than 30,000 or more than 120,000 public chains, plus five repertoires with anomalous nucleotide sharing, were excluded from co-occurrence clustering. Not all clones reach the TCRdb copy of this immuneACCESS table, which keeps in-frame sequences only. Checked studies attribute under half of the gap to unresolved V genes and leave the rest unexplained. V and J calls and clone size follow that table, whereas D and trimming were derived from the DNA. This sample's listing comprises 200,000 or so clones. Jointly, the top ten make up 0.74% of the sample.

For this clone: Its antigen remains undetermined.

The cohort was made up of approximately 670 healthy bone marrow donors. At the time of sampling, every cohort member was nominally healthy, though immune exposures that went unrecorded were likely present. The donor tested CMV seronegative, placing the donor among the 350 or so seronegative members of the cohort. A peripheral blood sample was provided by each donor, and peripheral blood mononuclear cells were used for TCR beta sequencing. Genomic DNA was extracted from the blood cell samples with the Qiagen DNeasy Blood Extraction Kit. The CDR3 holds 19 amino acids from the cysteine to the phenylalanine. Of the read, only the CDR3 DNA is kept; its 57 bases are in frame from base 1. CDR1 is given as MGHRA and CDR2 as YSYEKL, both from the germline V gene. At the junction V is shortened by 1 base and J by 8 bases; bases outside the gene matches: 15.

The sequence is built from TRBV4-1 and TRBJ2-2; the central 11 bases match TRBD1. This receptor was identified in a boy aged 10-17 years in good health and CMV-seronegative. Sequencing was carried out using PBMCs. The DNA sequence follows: TGCGCCAGCAGCCAAGGAACTCCGGGGACAGGGGGAACACGGGGGGAGCTGTTTTTT. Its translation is CASSQGTPGTGGTRGELFF.